This T cell receptor beta chain was profiled in a study of T cells in Graves' hyperthyroidism and ophthalmopathy. Study context: Blood from the periphery was taken at initial diagnosis, before any treatment. Study-level findings and limits: Most clonotypes that expanded in the thyroid above 0.001 also showed up in blood. For ophthalmopathy, model prediction preceded onset by a median about 6 months.

About this clonotype: Its target is not known. One base away lies a much larger clone, so this may be a sequencing read error.

Between the trimmed V and J ends, which lost 3 bases and 6 bases, there was a span of 18 bases. The CDR3 totals 14 residues. The germline gives CDR1 DFQATT, CDR2 SNEGSKA (reference sequence). Uncontrolled infections, other autoimmune diseases, pregnancy or lactation led to exclusion of patients. Authors of the study amplified TCR beta CDR3 regions from RNA transcripts. First-round RT-PCR targeting the TCR CDR3 was performed with the HTBI primer set. Via MiXCR, TCRdb re-called the multiplex PCR reads, giving one row per CDR3 protein. The repertoire includes about 410,000 distinct CDR3 sequences, more than 12% of them detected once, and around 20% sits in the top ten.

The V and J genes are TRBV20-1 and TRBJ2-7; D perhaps matches TRBD2 (6 bases). Sequenced material: blood. The receptor comes from a woman aged 25-40 years with Graves' ophthalmopathy. CDR3 sequence (DNA): TGCAGTGCTAGCAGGGACTCCCTCTATGGCGAGCAGTACTTC. The encoded protein is CSASRDSLYGEQYF.